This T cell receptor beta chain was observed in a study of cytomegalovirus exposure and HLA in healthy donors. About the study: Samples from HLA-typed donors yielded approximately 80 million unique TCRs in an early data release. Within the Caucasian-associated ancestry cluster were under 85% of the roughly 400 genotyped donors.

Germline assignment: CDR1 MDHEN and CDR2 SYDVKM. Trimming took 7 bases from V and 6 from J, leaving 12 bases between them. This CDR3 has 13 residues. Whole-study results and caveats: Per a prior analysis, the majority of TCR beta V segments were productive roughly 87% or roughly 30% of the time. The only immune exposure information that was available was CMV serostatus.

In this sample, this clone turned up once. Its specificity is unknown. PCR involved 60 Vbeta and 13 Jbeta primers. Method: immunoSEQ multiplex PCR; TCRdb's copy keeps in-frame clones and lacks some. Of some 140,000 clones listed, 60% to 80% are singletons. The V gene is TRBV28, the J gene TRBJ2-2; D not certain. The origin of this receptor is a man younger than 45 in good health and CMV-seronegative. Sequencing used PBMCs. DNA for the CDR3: TGTGCCAGCAATCTCTTTATAGCCGGGGAGCTGTTTTTT. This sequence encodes CASNLFIAGELFF. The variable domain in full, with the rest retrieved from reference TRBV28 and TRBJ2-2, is DVKVTQSSRYLVKRTGEKVFLECVQDMDHENMFWYRQDPGLGLRLIYFSYDVKMKEKGDIPEGYSVSREKKERFSLILESASTNQTSMYLCASNLFIAGELFFGEGSRLTVL.